This T cell receptor beta chain was sequenced in a study of identical twins. Broader study findings: Fewer insertions were carried by abundant cord blood beta clonotypes, but none was seen in memory repertoires.

TCRdb re-called the 5' RACE reads through MiXCR, storing one row per CDR3 protein. The sample yields about 530,000 distinct CDR3 sequences, over 12% seen once. There are a few counts of this clonotype. Antigen specificity is unknown. Germline CDR1 is MGHRA and CDR2 is YSYEKL. Trimming shortened V by 1 base and J by 4 bases, and 13 bases separated the two germline ends. This CDR3 spans 15 amino acids. The sample was also reused in another study, on yellow fever vaccine responses in identical twins.

The rearrangement uses TRBV4-1 and TRBJ1-1, with D possibly matching TRBD1 (5 bases). Sequenced material: CD4+ T cells sorted from blood. The TCR comes from a woman aged 18-29 years in good health. CDR3 sequence (DNA): TGCGCCAGCAGCCAAGGGGGCTGGGAGGGCACTGAAGCTTTCTTT. Protein sequence: CASSQGGWEGTEAFF.